A single sample is the source of the 10 T cell receptor beta chains below, sequenced in a study of T cells after yellow fever vaccination. Using its own MiXCR run on the 5' RACE reads, TCRdb lists one record per CDR3 protein. The sample carries under 300,000 distinct CDR3 sequences, approximately 12% recorded once. The sample here was CD4+ T cells sorted from PBMCs, taken 45 days after the yellow fever booster vaccination. The receptors stem from a man aged 25 to 40 who received the YFV17D yellow fever vaccine.

This chain links TRBV3-1 with TRBJ2-3, with a possible D match to TRBD1 (6 bases). This CDR3 is built from 17 residues. Germline V CDR1 and CDR2: LGHDT, YNNKEL (reference sequence). V was cut by 5 bases and J by 1 base, with 19 bases left in between. The CDR3 DNA sequence: TGTGCCAGCAGCGATGTTCGACAGGTATTGGGCACAGATACGCAGTATTTT. Translating it yields CASSDVRQVLGTDTQYF.

The chain is built from TRBV6-2 or TRBV6-3 and TRBJ2-5; D is unresolved. The CDR3 has 12 residues. From germline, CDR1 is MNHEY and CDR2 SVGEGT. V was clipped by 4 bases and J by 5 bases, with 8 bases between them. This CDR3 is CASSWTGETQYF. CDR3 DNA sequence: TGTGCCAGCAGTTGGACGGGCGAGACCCAGTACTTC.

In its sample, this clonotype was seen a few times. The chain couples TRBV9 to TRBJ2-1, with TRBD2 matching over 7 bases. Germline CDR1 is SGDLS and CDR2 is YYNGEE. This CDR3 is 15 amino acids long. V lost 4 bases to trimming and J lost 0 bases; unmatched junction nucleotides: 4. This chain's CDR3 is CASSTGGSSYNEQFF. The DNA for the CDR3 is TGTGCCAGCAGCACGGGCGGGAGCTCCTACAATGAGCAGTTCTTC.

The rearrangement links TRBV5-1 to TRBJ2-3; 8 bases are shared with TRBD1. Germline V gene data show CDR1 as SGHRS and CDR2 as YFSETQ. After removal of 1 base from V and 7 bases from J, the junction contained 8 bases not matched to a gene. This CDR3 contains 15 residues. The CDR3 nucleotides read TGCGCCAGCAGCTTGATGGACAGGGACCTGAATACGCAGTATTTT. Translating it yields CASSLMDRDLNTQYF.

The V call is TRBV10-2, the J call TRBJ2-3, with 10 nucleotides matching TRBD1. With V trimmed by 1 base and J by 5 bases, 3 bases remained unmatched. The V gene's germline CDR1 is WSHSY and CDR2 SAAADI. The CDR3 has 15 amino acids. The CDR3 is CASSELGQGRDTQYF. The DNA for the CDR3 is TGCGCCAGCAGTGAGTTGGGACAGGGGCGAGATACGCAGTATTTT.

This clonotype was detected only a few times. This sequence joins TRBV5-5 and TRBJ2-1; tentatively, D is TRBD1 (7 bases). Between the trimmed V and J ends, which lost 2 bases and 4 bases, there was a span of 13 bases. This CDR3 spans 15 amino acids. Germline V lookup: CDR1 SGHKS, CDR2 YYEKEE (reference sequence). The CDR3 loop reads CASSFETGRYNEQFF. As DNA, the CDR3 is TGTGCCAGCAGCTTTGAGACAGGGAGGTACAATGAGCAGTTCTTC.

The V call is TRBV20-1, the J call TRBJ2-7, with no clear D. Looked up from germline, CDR1 is DFQATT and CDR2 is SNEGSKA (reference sequence). V was clipped by 6 bases and J by 0 bases, with 12 bases between them. This CDR3 has 13 amino acids. The CDR3 nucleotides read TGCAGTGCCCGTTCGCGAAGCTCCTACGAGCAGTACTTC. Amino acid sequence: CSARSRSSYEQYF.

This clonotype was seen a few times. V is TRBV15 and J is TRBJ2-7, with TRBD2 matching over 7 bases. This CDR3 region has 14 residues. CDR1 LNHNV and CDR2 YYDKDF come from the germline V gene (reference sequence). V shed 3 bases and J 3 bases; nucleotides not matched to a gene: 5. Here the CDR3 DNA reads TGTGCCACCAGCAGGGGGGGGGGAAGCTACGAGCAGTACTTC. This codes for CATSRGGGSYEQYF.

The table lists this clonotype with a few counts. The chain has TRBV5-4 and TRBJ2-2; TRBD2 aligns across 11 bases. Germline V gives CDR1 SGHNT, CDR2 YYREEE (reference sequence). The V and J ends lost 0 bases and 0 bases, in that order; junction bases with no gene match: 1. The CDR3 runs to 17 residues. The DNA of the CDR3 is TGTGCCAGCAGCTTGGGGACTAGCGGGCCGAACACCGGGGAGCTGTTTTTT. Protein: CASSLGTSGPNTGELFF.

This chain joins TRBV7-2 and TRBJ2-1; 15 bases fit TRBD2. Germline V lookup: CDR1 SGHTA, CDR2 FQGNSA. This CDR3 spans 16 amino acids. J lost 15 bases, V lost 4 bases, and 13 bases had no gene match. The CDR3 loop reads CASSSTGSGTSGRMFF. As DNA, the CDR3 is TGTGCCAGCAGCTCGACAGGTTCCGGGACTAGCGGGAGGATGTTCTTC.